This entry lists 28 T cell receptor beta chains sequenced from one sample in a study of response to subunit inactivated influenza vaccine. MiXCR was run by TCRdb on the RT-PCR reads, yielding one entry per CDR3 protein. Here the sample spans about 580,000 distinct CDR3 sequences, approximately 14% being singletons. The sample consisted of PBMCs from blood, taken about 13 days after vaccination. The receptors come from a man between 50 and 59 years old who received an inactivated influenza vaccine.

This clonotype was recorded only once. Here the CDR3 reads CASSPLGAFLTDTQYF. The DNA of the CDR3 is TGCGCCAGCAGCCCGCTGGGAGCGTTCCTTACAGATACGCAGTATTTT. This sequence joins TRBV5-1 and TRBJ2-3; TRBD2 is a possible D gene (5 bases). The V end lost 4 bases, the J end lost 3 bases, and 18 bases lay between the germline ends. The CDR3 sequence is 16 residues long. Germline V gene lookup returns CDR1 SGHRS and CDR2 YFSETQ.

As DNA, the CDR3 is TGTGCCACCAGTGATCCCCGGACAGGCTCCTACAATGAGCAGTTCTTC. Protein product: CATSDPRTGSYNEQFF. The chain combines TRBV24-1 with TRBJ2-1; 7 nucleotides agree with TRBD1. Germline V CDR1 and CDR2: KGHDR, SFDVKD. The CDR3 totals 16 residues. V lost 3 bases, J lost 0 bases, and 4 bases stayed unmatched.

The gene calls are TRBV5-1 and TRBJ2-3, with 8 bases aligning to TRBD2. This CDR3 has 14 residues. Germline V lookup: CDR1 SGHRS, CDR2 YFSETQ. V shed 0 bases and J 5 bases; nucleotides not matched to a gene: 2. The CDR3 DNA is TGCGCCAGCAGCTTGGACGGGAGGGGAGATACGCAGTATTTT. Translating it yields CASSLDGRGDTQYF.

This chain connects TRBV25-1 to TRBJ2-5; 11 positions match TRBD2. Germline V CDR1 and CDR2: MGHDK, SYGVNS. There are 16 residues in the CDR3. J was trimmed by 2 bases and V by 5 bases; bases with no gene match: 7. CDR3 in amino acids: CASSNPWTSGQETQYF. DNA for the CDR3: TGTGCCAGCAGTAACCCTTGGACTAGCGGGCAAGAGACCCAGTACTTC.

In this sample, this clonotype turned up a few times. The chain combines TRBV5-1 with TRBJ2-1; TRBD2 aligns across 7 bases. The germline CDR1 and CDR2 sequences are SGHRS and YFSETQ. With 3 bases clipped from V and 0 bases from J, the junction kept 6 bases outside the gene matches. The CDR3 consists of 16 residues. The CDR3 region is CASSSGGGGSYNEQFF. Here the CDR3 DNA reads TGCGCCAGCAGCTCAGGAGGCGGGGGCTCCTACAATGAGCAGTTCTTC.

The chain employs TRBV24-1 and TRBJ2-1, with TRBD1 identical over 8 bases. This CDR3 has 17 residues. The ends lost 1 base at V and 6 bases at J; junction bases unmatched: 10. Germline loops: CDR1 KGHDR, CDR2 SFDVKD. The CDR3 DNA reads TGTGCCACCAGTGATTTTGGGCGAGACAGGGGCTCCAATGAGCAGTTCTTC. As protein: CATSDFGRDRGSNEQFF.

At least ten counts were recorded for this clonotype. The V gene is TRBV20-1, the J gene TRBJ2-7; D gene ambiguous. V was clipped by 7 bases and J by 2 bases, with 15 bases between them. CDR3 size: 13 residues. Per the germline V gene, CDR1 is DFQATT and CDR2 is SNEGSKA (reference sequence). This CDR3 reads CSGGDDKTYEQYF. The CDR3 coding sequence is TGCAGTGGTGGGGATGACAAGACCTACGAGCAGTACTTC.

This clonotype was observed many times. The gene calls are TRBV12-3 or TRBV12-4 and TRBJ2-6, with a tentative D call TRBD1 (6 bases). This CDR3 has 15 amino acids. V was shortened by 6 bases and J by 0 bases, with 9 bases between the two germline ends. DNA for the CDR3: TGTGCCAGCAGAGGGGGACACTCTGGGGCCAACGTCCTGACTTTC. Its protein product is CASRGGHSGANVLTF.

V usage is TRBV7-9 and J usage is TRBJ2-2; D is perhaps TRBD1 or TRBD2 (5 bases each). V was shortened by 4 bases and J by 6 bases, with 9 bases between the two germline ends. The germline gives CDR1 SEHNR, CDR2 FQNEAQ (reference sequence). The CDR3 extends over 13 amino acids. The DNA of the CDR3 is TGTGCCAGCAGCTACCGGGGCCCCGGGGAGCTGTTTTTT. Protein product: CASSYRGPGELFF. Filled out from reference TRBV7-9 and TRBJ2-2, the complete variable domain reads DTGVSQNPRHKITKRGQNVTFRCDPISEHNRLYWYRQTLGQGPEFLTYFQNEAQLEKSRLLSDRFSAERPKGSFSTLEIQRTEQGDSAMYLCASSYRGPGELFFGEGSRLTVL.

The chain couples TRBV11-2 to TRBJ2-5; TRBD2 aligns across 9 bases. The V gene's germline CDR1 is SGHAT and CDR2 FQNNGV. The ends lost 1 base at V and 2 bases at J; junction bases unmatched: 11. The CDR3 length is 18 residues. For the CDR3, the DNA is TGTGCCAGCAGCTTAGGACCGGTGCGGGGGGGCCCACAAGAGACCCAGTACTTC. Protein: CASSLGPVRGGPQETQYF.

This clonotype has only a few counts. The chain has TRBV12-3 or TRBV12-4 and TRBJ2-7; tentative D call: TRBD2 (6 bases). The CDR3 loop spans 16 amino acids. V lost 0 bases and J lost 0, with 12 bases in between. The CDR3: CASSLAGGLSSYEQYF. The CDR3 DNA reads TGTGCCAGCAGTTTAGCGGGGGGTTTAAGCTCCTACGAGCAGTACTTC.

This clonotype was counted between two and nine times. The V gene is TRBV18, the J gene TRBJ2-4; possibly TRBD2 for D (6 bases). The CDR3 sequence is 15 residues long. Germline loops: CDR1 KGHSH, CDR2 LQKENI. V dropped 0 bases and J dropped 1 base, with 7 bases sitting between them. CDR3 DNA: TGTGCCAGCTCACCACCGAGCGGGGCCAAAAACATTCAGTACTTC. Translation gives CASSPPSGAKNIQYF.

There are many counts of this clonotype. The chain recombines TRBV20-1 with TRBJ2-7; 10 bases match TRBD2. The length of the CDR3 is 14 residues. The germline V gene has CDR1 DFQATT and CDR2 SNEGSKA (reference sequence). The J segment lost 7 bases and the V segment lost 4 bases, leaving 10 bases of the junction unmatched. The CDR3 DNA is TGCAGTGCTAATAGCGGGAGGACTCGGGGGGAGCAGTACTTC. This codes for CSANSGRTRGEQYF.

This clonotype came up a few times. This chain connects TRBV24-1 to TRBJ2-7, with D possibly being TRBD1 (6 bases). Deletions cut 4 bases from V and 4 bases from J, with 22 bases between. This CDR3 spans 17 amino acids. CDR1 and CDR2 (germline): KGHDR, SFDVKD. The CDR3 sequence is CATSDPGDGQCFYEQYF. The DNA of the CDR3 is TGTGCCACCAGTGACCCTGGAGACGGACAGTGCTTTTACGAGCAGTACTTC.

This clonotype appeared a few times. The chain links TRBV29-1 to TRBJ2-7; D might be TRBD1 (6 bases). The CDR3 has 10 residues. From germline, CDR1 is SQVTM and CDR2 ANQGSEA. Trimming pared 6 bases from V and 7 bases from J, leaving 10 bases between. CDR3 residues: CSVWGQEQYF. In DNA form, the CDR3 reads TGCAGCGTGTGGGGGCAGGAGCAGTACTTC.

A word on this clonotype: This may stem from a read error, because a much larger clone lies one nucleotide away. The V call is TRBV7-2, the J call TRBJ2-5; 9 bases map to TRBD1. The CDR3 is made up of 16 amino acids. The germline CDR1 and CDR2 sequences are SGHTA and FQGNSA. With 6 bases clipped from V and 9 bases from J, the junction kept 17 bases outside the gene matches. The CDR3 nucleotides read TGTGCCAGCAGTAGAAGGGGGTTAAGGGACAGGGAGTCCCAGTACTTC. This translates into CASSRRGLRDRESQYF.

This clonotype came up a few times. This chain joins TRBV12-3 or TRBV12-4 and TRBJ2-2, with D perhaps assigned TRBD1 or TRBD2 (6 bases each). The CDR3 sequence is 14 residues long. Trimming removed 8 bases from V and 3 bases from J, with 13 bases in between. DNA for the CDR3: TGTGCCAGCTACCAGGGGAGGTACACCGGGGAGCTGTTTTTT. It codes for CASYQGRYTGELFF.

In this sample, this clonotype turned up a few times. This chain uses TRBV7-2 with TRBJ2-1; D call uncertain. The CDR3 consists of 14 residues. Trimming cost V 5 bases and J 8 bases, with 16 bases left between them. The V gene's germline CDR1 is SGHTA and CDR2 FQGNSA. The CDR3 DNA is TGTGCCAGCAGCCTACGGGCGCACAGCGATGAGCAGTTCTTC. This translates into CASSLRAHSDEQFF.

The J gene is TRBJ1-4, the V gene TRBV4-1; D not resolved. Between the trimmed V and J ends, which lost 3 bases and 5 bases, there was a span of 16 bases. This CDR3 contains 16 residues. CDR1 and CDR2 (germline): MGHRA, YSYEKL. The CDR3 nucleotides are TGCGCCAGCAGCCAGAGCGATGTCAAGGCGAATGAAAAACTGTTTTTT. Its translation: CASSQSDVKANEKLFF.

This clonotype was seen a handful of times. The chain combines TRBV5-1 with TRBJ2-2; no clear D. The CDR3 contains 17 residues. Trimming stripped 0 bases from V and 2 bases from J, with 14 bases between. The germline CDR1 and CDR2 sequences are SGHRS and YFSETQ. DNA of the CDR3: TGCGCCAGCAGCTTGGCCTTGCGGCAGAGAAACACCGGGGAGCTGTTTTTT. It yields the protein CASSLALRQRNTGELFF.

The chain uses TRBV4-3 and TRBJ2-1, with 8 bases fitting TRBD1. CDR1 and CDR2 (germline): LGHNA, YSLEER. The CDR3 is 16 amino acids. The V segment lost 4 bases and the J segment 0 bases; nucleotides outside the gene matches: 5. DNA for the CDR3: TGCGCCAGCAGCCGCGGGACAGGTTACTCCTACAATGAGCAGTTCTTC. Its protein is CASSRGTGYSYNEQFF.

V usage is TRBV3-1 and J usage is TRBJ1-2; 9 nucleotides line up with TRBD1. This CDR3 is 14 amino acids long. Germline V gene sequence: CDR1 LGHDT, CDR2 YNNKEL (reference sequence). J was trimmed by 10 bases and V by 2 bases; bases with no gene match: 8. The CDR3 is CASSQRRDRENYTF. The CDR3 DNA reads TGTGCCAGCAGCCAAAGACGGGACAGGGAGAACTACACCTTC.

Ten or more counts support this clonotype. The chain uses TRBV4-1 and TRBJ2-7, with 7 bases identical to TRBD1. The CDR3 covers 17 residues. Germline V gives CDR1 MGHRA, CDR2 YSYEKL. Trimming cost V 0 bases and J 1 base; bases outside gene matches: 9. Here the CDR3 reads CASSQDLDRLTSYEQYF. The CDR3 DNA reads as TGCGCCAGCAGCCAAGACTTGGACAGGCTGACATCCTACGAGCAGTACTTC.

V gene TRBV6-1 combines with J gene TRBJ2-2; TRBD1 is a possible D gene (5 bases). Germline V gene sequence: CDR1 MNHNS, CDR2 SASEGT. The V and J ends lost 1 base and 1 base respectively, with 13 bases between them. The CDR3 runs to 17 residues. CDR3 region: CASSEGRAELNTGELFF. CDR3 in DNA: TGTGCCAGCAGTGAAGGCAGGGCAGAACTGAACACCGGGGAGCTGTTTTTT.

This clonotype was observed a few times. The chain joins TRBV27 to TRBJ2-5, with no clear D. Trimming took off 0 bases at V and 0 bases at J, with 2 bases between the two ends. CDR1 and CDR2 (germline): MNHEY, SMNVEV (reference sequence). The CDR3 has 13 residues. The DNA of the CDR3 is TGTGCCAGCAGTTTATCTTACCAAGAGACCCAGTACTTC. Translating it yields CASSLSYQETQYF.

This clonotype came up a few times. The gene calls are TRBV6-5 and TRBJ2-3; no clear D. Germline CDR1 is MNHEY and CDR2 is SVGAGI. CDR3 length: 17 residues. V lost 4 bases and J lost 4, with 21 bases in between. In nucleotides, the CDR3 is TGTGCCAGCAGTTCCCCCCAATTGCGGCGAGGCCCAGATACGCAGTATTTT. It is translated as CASSSPQLRRGPDTQYF.

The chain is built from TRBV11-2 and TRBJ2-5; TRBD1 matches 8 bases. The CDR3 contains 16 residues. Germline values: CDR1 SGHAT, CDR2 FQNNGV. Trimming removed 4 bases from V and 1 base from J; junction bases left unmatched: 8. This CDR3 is CASSSTGQASQETQYF. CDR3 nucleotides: TGTGCCAGCAGCTCCACGGGACAGGCCTCCCAAGAGACCCAGTACTTC.

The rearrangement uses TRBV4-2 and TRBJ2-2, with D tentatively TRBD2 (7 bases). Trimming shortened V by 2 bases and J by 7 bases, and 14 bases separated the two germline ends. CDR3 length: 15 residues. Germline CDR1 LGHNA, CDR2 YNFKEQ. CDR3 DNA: TGTGCCAGCAGCCAATTGCGGGGGCTGGTCGGGGAGCTGTTTTTT. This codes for CASSQLRGLVGELFF.